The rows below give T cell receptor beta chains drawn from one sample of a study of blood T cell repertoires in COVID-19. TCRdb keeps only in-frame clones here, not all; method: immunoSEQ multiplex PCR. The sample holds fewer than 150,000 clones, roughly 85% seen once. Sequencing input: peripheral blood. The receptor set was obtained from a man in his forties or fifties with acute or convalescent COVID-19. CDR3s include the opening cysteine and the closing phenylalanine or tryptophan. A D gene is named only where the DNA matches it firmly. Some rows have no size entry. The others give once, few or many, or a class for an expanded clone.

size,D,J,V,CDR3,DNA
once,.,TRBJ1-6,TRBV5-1,CASSFGNGRTSNSPLHF,TGCGCCAGCAGCTTCGGGAACGGCCGGACCTCAAATTCACCCCTCCACTTT
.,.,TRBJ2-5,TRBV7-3,CASSEGSTETQYF,TGTGCCAGCAGCGAAGGGAGTACGGAGACCCAGTACTTC
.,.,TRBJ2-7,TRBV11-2,CASSLLRGSPYEQYF,TGTGCCAGCAGCTTACTAAGGGGGAGCCCCTACGAGCAGTACTTC
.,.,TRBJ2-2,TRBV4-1,CASSPTGNTGELFF,TGCGCCAGCAGCCCGACAGGAAACACCGGGGAGCTGTTTTTT
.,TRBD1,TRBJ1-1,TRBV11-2,CASRLGDRTNTEAFF,TGTGCCAGCAGACTAGGGGACAGAACGAACACTGAAGCTTTCTTT
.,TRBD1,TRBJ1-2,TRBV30,CAWSVDRELGGYTF,TGTGCCTGGAGTGTGGACAGGGAATTAGGAGGCTACACCTTC
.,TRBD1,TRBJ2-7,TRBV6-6,CASSYSLGQAYEQYF,TGTGCCAGCAGTTACTCGCTCGGACAGGCCTACGAGCAGTACTTC
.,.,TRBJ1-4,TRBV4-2,CASSQAGQQNEKLFF,TGTGCCAGCAGCCAAGCCGGACAGCAGAATGAAAAACTGTTTTTT
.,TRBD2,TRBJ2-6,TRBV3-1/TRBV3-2,CASSPSGVISGANVLTF,TGTGCCAGCAGCCCTAGCGGGGTTATCTCTGGGGCCAACGTCCTGACTTTC
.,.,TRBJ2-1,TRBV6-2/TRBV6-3,CASSPPRDYNEQFF,TGTGCCAGCAGCCCACCCAGGGATTACAATGAGCAGTTCTTC
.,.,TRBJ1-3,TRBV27,CASSSLGFPGNTIYF,TGTGCCAGCAGTTCCCTCGGGTTTCCTGGAAACACCATATATTTT
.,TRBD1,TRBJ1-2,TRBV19,CASTVTGGENGYTF,TGTGCCAGTACCGTGACAGGGGGAGAGAATGGCTACACCTTC
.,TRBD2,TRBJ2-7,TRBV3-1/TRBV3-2,CASSQLKSLTSGDYEQYF,TGTGCCAGCAGCCAACTAAAGAGTCTGACTAGCGGGGACTACGAGCAGTACTTC
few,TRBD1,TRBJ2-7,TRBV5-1,CASSMTGSRPYEQYF,TGCGCCAGCAGCATGACAGGGTCCCGTCCTTACGAGCAGTACTTC
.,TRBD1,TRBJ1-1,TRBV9,CASSEGAGNTEAFF,TGTGCCAGCAGCGAGGGGGCGGGGAACACTGAAGCTTTCTTT
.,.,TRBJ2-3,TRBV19,CASSIYAARGTDTQYF,TGTGCCAGTAGTATATACGCAGCCCGGGGCACAGATACGCAGTATTTT
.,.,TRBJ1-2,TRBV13,CASSSGANYGYTF,TGTGCCAGCAGCTCCGGAGCTAACTATGGCTACACCTTC
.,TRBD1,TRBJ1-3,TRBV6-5,CASSLDRGRGTIYF,TGTGCCAGCAGCCTGGACAGGGGCCGGGGCACCATATATTTT
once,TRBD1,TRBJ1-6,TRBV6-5,CASSPGQGNSPLHF,TGTGCCAGCAGCCCGGGACAGGGGAATTCACCCCTCCACTTT
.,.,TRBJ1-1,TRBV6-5,CASSYSSGRWNTEAFF,TGTGCCAGCAGTTACTCGTCAGGGCGTTGGAACACTGAAGCTTTCTTT
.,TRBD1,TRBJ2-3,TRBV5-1,CASSLGGQGIGTDTQYF,TGCGCCAGCAGCTTGGGGGGACAGGGAATTGGGACAGATACGCAGTATTTT
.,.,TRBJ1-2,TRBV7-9,CASGDPSGYGYTF,TGTGCCAGCGGTGACCCCTCAGGGTATGGCTACACCTTC
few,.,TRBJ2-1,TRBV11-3,CASSSFRNEQFF,TGTGCCAGCAGCTCATTTCGGAATGAGCAGTTCTTC
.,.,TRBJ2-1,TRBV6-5,CASRPGIGYNEQFF,TGTGCCAGCAGACCCGGGATCGGCTACAATGAGCAGTTCTTC
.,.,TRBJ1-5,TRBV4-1,CASSQTLTGNQPQHF,TGCGCCAGCAGCCAAACTCTCACAGGGAATCAGCCCCAGCATTTT
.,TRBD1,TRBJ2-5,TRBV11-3,CASSSGQEETQYF,TGTGCCAGCAGCTCGGGACAGGAAGAGACCCAGTACTTC
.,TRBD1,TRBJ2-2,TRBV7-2,CASTLWTGRTGELFF,TGTGCCAGCACCCTATGGACAGGGCGCACCGGGGAGCTGTTTTTT
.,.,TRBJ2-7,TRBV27,CASGSFYEQYF,TGTGCCAGCGGTTCCTTCTACGAGCAGTACTTC
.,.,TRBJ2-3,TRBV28,CASSLGGNTDTQYF,TGTGCCAGCAGTTTAGGCGGGAACACAGATACGCAGTATTTT
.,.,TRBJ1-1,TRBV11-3,CASRFRNTEAFF,TGTGCCAGCAGATTTAGGAACACTGAAGCTTTCTTT
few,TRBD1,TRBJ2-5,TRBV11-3,CASSTGTGSVQETQYF,TGTGCCAGCAGCACCGGGACAGGCTCCGTCCAAGAGACCCAGTACTTC
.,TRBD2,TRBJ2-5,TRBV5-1,CASSLGGGKETQYF,TGCGCCAGCAGCTTGGGGGGAGGGAAAGAGACCCAGTACTTC
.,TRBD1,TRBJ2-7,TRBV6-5,CASSPRGRKQYF,TGTGCCAGCAGCCCCAGGGGGCGCAAGCAGTACTTC
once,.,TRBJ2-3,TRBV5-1,CASSLEQGERYF,TGCGCCAGCAGCTTGGAACAGGGAGAAAGGTATTTT
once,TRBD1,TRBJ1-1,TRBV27,CASRVRGLTEAFF,TGTGCCAGCAGGGTCAGGGGGCTCACTGAAGCTTTCTTT
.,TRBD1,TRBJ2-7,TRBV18,CASSAGTGTYEQYF,TGTGCCAGCTCAGCCGGGACAGGGACCTACGAGCAGTACTTC
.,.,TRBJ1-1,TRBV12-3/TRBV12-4,CASTPLGGAEAFF,TGTGCCAGCACCCCCCTTGGGGGGGCGGAAGCTTTCTTT
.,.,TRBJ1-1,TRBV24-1,CATSDSQDMNTEAFF,TGTGCCACCAGTGACTCTCAGGACATGAACACTGAAGCTTTCTTT
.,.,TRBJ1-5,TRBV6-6,CASSYYRVGQPQHF,TGTGCCAGCAGTTACTATCGGGTGGGTCAGCCCCAGCATTTT
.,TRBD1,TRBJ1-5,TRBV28,CASRTQRQGSFQPQHF,TGTGCCAGCAGGACCCAACGACAGGGGAGTTTTCAGCCCCAGCATTTT
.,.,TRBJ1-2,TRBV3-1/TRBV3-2,CASSQDPRVGGYTF,TGTGCCAGCAGCCAAGACCCCAGGGTGGGGGGCTACACCTTC
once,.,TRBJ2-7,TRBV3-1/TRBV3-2,CASSLWTENYEQYF,TGTGCCAGCAGCCTATGGACTGAGAACTACGAGCAGTACTTC
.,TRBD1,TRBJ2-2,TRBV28,CASIVDGDREIGELFF,TGTGCCAGCATCGTTGATGGGGACAGGGAGATAGGGGAGCTGTTTTTT
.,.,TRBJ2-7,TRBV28,CASSLLSGALEVEQYF,TGTGCCAGCAGTTTACTTTCTGGGGCCTTAGAGGTCGAGCAGTACTTC
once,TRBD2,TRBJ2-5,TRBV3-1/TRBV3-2,CASRRLAGERETQYF,TGTGCCAGCAGGAGACTAGCGGGAGAGAGGGAGACCCAGTACTTC
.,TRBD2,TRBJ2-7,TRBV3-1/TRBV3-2,CASSQDSGGAYEQYF,TGTGCCAGCAGCCAAGATAGCGGGGGGGCCTACGAGCAGTACTTC
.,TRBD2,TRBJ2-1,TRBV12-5,CASVTPASGNSYNEQFF,TGTGCTAGTGTCACTCCGGCTAGCGGGAACTCCTACAATGAGCAGTTCTTC
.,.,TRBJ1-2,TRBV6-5,CASSLTKGGGYTF,TGTGCCAGCAGCCTGACTAAAGGGGGAGGCTACACCTTC
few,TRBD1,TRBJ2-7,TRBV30,CAWRGDRSSYEQYF,TGTGCCTGGAGGGGGGACAGGAGCTCCTACGAGCAGTACTTC
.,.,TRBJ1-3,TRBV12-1,CASRTGGSGNTIYF,TGTGCCAGCAGGACAGGAGGCTCTGGAAACACCATATATTTT
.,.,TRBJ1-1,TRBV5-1,CASSLEGTRLNTEAFF,TGCGCCAGCAGCCTGGAGGGGACAAGGCTGAACACTGAAGCTTTCTTT
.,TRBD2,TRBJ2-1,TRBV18,CASSPPSGSFREQFF,TGTGCCAGCTCACCACCTAGCGGGAGTTTCCGTGAGCAGTTCTTC
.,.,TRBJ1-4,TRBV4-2,CASSQDHVVALESFF,TGTGCCAGCAGCCAAGATCACGTCGTAGCCCTTGAGAGTTTTTTT
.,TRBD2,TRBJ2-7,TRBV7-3,CASSLLAGEEQYF,TGTGCCAGCAGCTTACTAGCGGGAGAGGAGCAGTACTTC
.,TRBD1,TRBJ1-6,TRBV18,CASSLGQGLNSPLHF,TGTGCCAGCTCACTTGGACAGGGGCTTAATTCACCCCTCCACTTT
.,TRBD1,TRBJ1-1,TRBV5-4,CASSYGQGIEAFF,TGTGCCAGCAGCTACGGACAGGGCATTGAAGCTTTCTTT
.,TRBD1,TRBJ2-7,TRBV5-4,CASRQTGFTDEQYF,TGTGCCAGCAGGCAGACAGGGTTTACCGACGAGCAGTACTTC
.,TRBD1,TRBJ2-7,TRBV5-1,CASSSEFGTATYEQYF,TGCGCCAGCAGCTCGGAGTTCGGGACAGCGACCTACGAGCAGTACTTC
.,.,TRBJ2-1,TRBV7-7,CASSLAPSSYNEQFF,TGTGCTAGCAGCTTAGCTCCGAGCTCCTACAATGAGCAGTTCTTC